This T cell receptor (beta chain) was documented in a study of immune cell composition in non-small cell lung cancer. Libraries were prepared by immunoSEQ multiplex PCR; TCRdb keeps only in-frame clonotypes and omits some of them. The sample lists roughly 3,100 clones; around 69% were seen once. Germline loops: CDR1 MNHEY, CDR2 SMNVEV (reference sequence). V lost 6 bases, J lost 6 bases, and 12 bases lay in between. This CDR3 has 13 amino acids. The normal lung sample lay at least 3 cm, and maximally far, from the tumour. The sample holds a few counts of this clone. The same sample was also studied in work on CD4 T cells in lung cancer. That work states: Blood T cells were screened for responses to candidate mutation neoepitopes. Curative-intent resections for stage I-III non-small cell lung cancer supplied tumor and non-adjacent lung tissue. Prior treatments included platinum chemotherapy, and some patients had nivolumab or pembrolizumab.

This TCR was recovered from a human donor with non-small cell lung cancer. This chain uses TRBV27 with TRBJ1-5, with a weak D call TRBD1 (5 bases). The specimen sequenced was non-adjacent lung tissue. The CDR3 region has the DNA TGTGCCAGCAGGCGATATCAGGGTCAGCCCCAGCATTTT. Encoded protein: CASRRYQGQPQHF.